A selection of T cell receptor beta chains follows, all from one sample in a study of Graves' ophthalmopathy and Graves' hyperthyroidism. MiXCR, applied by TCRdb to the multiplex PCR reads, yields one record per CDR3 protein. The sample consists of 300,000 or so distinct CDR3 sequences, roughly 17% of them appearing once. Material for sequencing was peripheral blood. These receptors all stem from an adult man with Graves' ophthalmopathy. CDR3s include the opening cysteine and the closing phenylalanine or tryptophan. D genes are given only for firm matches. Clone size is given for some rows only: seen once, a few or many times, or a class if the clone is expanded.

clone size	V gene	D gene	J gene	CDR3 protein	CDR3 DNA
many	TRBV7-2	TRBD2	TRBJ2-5	CASSLSGETQYF	TGTGCCAGCAGCCTTAGCGGGGAGACCCAGTACTTC
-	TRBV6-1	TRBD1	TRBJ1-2	CASTSLTGVDGYTF	TGTGCCAGCACCTCCTTGACAGGGGTGGATGGCTACACCTTC
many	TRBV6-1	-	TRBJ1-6	CASSAEVNSPLHF	TGTGCCAGCAGTGCGGAGGTTAATTCACCCCTCCACTTT
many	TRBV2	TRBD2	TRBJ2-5	CASSGTSGPHGETQYF	TGTGCCAGCAGTGGGACTAGCGGGCCACATGGGGAGACCCAGTACTTC
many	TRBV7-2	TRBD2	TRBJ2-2	CASSLSGASGELFF	TGTGCCAGCAGCTTAAGCGGGGCGAGCGGGGAGCTGTTTTTT
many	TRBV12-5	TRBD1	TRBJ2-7	CASPRDSRFYEQYF	TGTGCTAGTCCCCGGGACAGTAGATTTTACGAGCAGTACTTC
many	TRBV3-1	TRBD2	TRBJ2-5	CASSHSGGGETQYF	TGTGCCAGCAGCCACTCGGGGGGGGGAGAGACCCAGTACTTC
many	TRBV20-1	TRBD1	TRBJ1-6	CSAQSPGQPHNSPLHF	TGCAGTGCCCAAAGTCCGGGACAGCCGCATAATTCACCCCTCCACTTT
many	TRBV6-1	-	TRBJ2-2	CASSEVVGSGELFF	TGTGCCAGCAGTGAAGTGGTAGGGAGCGGGGAGCTGTTTTTT
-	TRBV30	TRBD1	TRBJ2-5	CAWSVWTGGLETQYF	TGTGCCTGGAGTGTTTGGACAGGGGGCCTAGAGACCCAGTACTTC
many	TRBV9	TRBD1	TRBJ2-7	CASSVALQGPGEQYF	TGTGCCAGCAGCGTAGCTCTACAGGGGCCGGGCGAGCAGTACTTC
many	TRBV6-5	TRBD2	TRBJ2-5	CASTFRRGSVQETQYF	TGTGCCAGCACATTCCGGCGGGGGAGCGTCCAAGAGACCCAGTACTTC
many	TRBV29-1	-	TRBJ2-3	CSVGRGVRDTQYF	TGCAGCGTCGGCAGGGGAGTTCGAGATACGCAGTATTTT
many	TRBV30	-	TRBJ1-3	CAWRKLNTIYF	TGTGCCTGGAGAAAACTAAACACCATATATTTT
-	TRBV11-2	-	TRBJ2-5	CASSFSGTETQYF	TGTGCCAGCAGCTTCTCGGGTACCGAGACCCAGTACTTC
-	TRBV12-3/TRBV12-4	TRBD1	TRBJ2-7	CASSFLTGASYEQYF	TGTGCCAGCAGTTTTTTGACAGGGGCCTCCTACGAGCAGTACTTC
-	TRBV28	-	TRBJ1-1	CASSILYTEAFF	TGTGCCAGCAGCATTTTATATACTGAAGCTTTCTTT
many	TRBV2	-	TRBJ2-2	CASSEGETGELFF	TGTGCCAGCAGTGAAGGGGAAACCGGGGAGCTGTTTTTT
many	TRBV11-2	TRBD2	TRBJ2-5	CASSLEGLGTSGGPKTQYF	TGTGCCAGCAGCTTAGAGGGGTTGGGGACTAGCGGGGGTCCTAAGACCCAGTACTTC
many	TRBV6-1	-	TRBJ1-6	CASNPAGTENSPLHF	TGTGCCAGCAATCCCGCCGGGACTGAGAATTCACCCCTCCACTTT
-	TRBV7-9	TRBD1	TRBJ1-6	CASSPDRGQSPLHF	TGTGCCAGCAGCCCCGACAGGGGGCAATCACCCCTCCACTTT
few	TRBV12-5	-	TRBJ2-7	CASGLERVDEQYF	TGTGCTAGTGGTTTGGAAAGGGTCGACGAGCAGTACTTC
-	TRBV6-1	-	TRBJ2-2	CASRAPGRSNTGELFF	TGTGCCAGCAGAGCACCGGGACGGAGTAACACCGGGGAGCTGTTTTTT
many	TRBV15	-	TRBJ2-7	CATSRDLPAGEQYF	TGTGCCACCAGCAGAGATCTTCCCGCGGGCGAGCAGTACTTC
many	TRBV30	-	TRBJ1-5	CAWSAGGNQPQHF	TGTGCCTGGAGTGCAGGTGGAAATCAGCCCCAGCATTTT
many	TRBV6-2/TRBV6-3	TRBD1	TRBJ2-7	CASSYPEQGSYEQYF	TGTGCCAGCAGTTACCCAGAACAGGGGAGCTACGAGCAGTACTTC
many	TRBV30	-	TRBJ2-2	CAWSVGDPGELFF	TGTGCCTGGAGTGTAGGGGACCCCGGGGAGCTGTTTTTT
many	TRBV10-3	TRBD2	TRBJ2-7	CAISPAWSGSYHEQYF	TGTGCCATCAGTCCAGCCTGGAGCGGGAGTTATCACGAGCAGTACTTC
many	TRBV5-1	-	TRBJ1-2	CASSKDGSNYGYTF	TGCGCCAGCAGTAAGGACGGATCTAACTATGGCTACACCTTC
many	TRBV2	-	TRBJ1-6	CASSPQGVQSPLHF	TGTGCCAGCAGTCCACAGGGAGTGCAGTCACCCCTCCACTTT
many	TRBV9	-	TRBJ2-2	CASSVDRVNTGELFF	TGTGCCAGCAGCGTAGACAGGGTGAACACCGGGGAGCTGTTTTTT
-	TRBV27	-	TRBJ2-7	CASSLKLSYEQYF	TGTGCCAGCAGTTTAAAGTTGTCCTACGAGCAGTACTTC
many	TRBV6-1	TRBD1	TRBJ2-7	CASSALGTGVEQYF	TGTGCCAGCAGTGCCCTCGGGACAGGGGTCGAGCAGTACTTC
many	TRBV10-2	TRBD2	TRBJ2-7	CASRKQLAGGSYEQYF	TGCGCCAGCAGAAAGCAACTAGCGGGAGGTTCCTACGAGCAGTACTTC
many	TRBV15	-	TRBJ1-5	CATSSYGARGFHNQPQHF	TGTGCCACCAGCAGCTATGGGGCCAGGGGTTTTCATAATCAGCCCCAGCATTTT
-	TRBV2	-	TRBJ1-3	CASSEALQGFGNTISF	TGTGCCAGCAGTGAAGCGCTTCAGGGATTCGGAAACACCATATCTTTT
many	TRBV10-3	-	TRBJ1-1	CAISDPGRENTEAFF	TGTGCCATCAGTGACCCCGGCAGGGAGAACACTGAAGCTTTCTTT
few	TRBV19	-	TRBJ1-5	CASSAVGGLLDQPQHF	TGTGCCAGTAGCGCGGTCGGGGGTCTCCTTGATCAGCCCCAGCATTTT
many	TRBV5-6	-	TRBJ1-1	CASSLFTARNTEAFF	TGTGCCAGCAGCTTGTTCACAGCGCGGAACACTGAAGCTTTCTTT
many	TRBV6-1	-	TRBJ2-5	CASSENAGWGTQYF	TGTGCCAGCAGTGAAAACGCAGGGTGGGGGACCCAGTACTTC
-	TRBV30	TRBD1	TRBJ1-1	CAWSAGTGQRVNTEAFF	TGTGCCTGGAGTGCGGGGACAGGCCAGAGGGTGAACACTGAAGCTTTCTTT
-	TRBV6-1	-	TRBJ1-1	CASARGNTEAFF	TGTGCCAGCGCCCGGGGGAACACTGAAGCTTTCTTT
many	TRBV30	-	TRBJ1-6	CAWSVPGPAQDSPLHF	TGTGCCTGGAGTGTACCGGGCCCGGCCCAGGATTCACCCCTCCACTTT
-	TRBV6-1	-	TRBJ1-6	CASSDRTEGSPLHF	TGTGCCAGCAGCGACAGGACAGAGGGATCACCCCTCCACTTT
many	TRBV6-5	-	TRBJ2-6	CATGTSGANVLTF	TGTGCCACGGGAACCTCTGGGGCCAACGTCCTGACTTTC
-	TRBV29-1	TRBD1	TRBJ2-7	CSVKPGQGTEQYF	TGCAGCGTCAAACCGGGACAGGGGACCGAGCAGTACTTC
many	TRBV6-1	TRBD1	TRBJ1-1	CASRRTGGANTEAFF	TGTGCCAGCAGGCGGACAGGGGGCGCGAACACTGAAGCTTTCTTT
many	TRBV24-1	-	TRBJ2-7	CATALDEQYF	TGTGCCACCGCCCTCGACGAGCAGTACTTC
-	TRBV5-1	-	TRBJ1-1	CASSLAKGAEAFF	TGCGCCAGCAGCTTGGCCAAGGGGGCTGAAGCTTTCTTT
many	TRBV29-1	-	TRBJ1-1	CSVELSGNTEAFF	TGCAGCGTTGAACTAAGCGGGAACACTGAAGCTTTCTTT